This TCR beta chain was retrieved from a study of T cell repertoires in aging, cancer and after chemotherapy. A mixed TRB-A/B primer pool amplified rearranged TRB by multiplex touch-down PCR. TCRdb re-derived calls from the multiplex PCR reads in MiXCR, one entry per CDR3 protein. The table includes 950 to 1,100 distinct CDR3 sequences, approximately 30% detected once. TCR beta rearrangements were amplified from peripheral blood genomic DNA. This clonotype is labeled as large (0.1 to 1%). Germline V gene data show CDR1 as MNHNY and CDR2 as SVGAGI (reference sequence). The CDR3 totals 15 residues. J gave up 0 bases and V 5 bases, and 4 bases lay outside the gene matches.

Sequencing used blood. This sequence joins TRBV6-6 and TRBJ2-1; 7 bases agree with TRBD2. The clonotype was recovered from a human donor with a blood cancer. CDR3 region: CASSPSGSSYNEQFF. In DNA, the CDR3 is TGTGCCAGCAGTCCTAGCGGAAGCTCCTACAATGAGCAGTTCTTC.